The 14 T cell receptor beta chains below were found in one sample sequenced in a study of blood T cell repertoires in COVID-19. Sequenced by immunoSEQ multiplex PCR; TCRdb stores in-frame clones only, minus some. Of 210,000 or so clones listed, around 90% are singletons. Sequencing used peripheral blood. The receptors here all came from a man aged 25-45 years with acute or convalescent COVID-19.

This clone was seen a single time. The rearrangement joins TRBV6-5 to TRBJ2-7; 8 bases are shared with TRBD1. The V segment lost 0 bases and the J segment 4 bases; nucleotides outside the gene matches: 8. Germline CDR1 MNHEY, CDR2 SVGAGI. The CDR3 length is 16 residues. CDR3 sequence: CASSYSIDRGKYEQYF. Written as DNA, the CDR3 is TGTGCCAGCAGTTACTCGATTGACAGGGGAAAGTACGAGCAGTACTTC.

The V call is TRBV5-1, the J call TRBJ1-1, with 7 bases that match TRBD1. The CDR3 extends over 18 amino acids. Germline CDR1 SGHRS, CDR2 YFSETQ. J was trimmed by 0 bases and V by 0 bases; bases with no gene match: 11. Written as DNA, the CDR3 is TGCGCCAGCAGCTTGGCCCCGGGTCAGGGGGGCATGAACACTGAAGCTTTCTTT. Encoded protein: CASSLAPGQGGMNTEAFF.

DNA for the CDR3: TGTGCCAGCAGCCAACCAGGCCAAGAGACCCAGTACTTC. Translated, it gives CASSQPGQETQYF. V gene TRBV3-1 (or the pseudogene TRBV3-2) combines with J gene TRBJ2-5; D uncertain. Trimming took 2 bases from V and 1 from J, leaving 5 bases between them. The CDR3 runs to 13 residues. The germline V gene has CDR1 LGHDT and CDR2 YNNKEL (reference sequence).

This chain links TRBV12-5 with TRBJ1-1, with D tentatively TRBD1 (5 bases). The V end was cut by 4 bases, the J end by 4 bases, with 16 bases between. Germline V gene data show CDR1 as LGHNT and CDR2 as FRNRAP. This CDR3 is built from 15 residues. The CDR3 region is CASGSLWGGRTEAFF. In DNA form, the CDR3 reads TGTGCTAGTGGTTCCCTCTGGGGCGGCCGCACTGAAGCTTTCTTT.

This sequence joins TRBV27 and TRBJ2-7, with D hard to call. Germline lookup yields CDR1 MNHEY and CDR2 SMNVEV (reference sequence). The V end was cut by 4 bases, the J end by 0 bases, with 13 bases between. The CDR3 is 15 amino acids. The CDR3 DNA sequence: TGTGCCAGCAGTTCAGTTTCAACGGGCTCCTACGAGCAGTACTTC. Its protein is CASSSVSTGSYEQYF.

The chain uses TRBV2 and TRBJ2-1, with a weak D call TRBD1 (7 bases). V lost 7 bases, J lost 4 bases, and 14 bases lay in between. Germline V gene sequence: CDR1 SNHLY, CDR2 FYNNEI. The CDR3 totals 14 residues. The CDR3 DNA is TGTGCCAGCATTCAGGGGGGATCGTACAATGAGCAGTTCTTC. Its protein is CASIQGGSYNEQFF.

The genes are TRBV27 and TRBJ1-2; 7 bases align to TRBD1. V lost 2 bases, J lost 1 base, and 10 bases stayed unmatched. The CDR3 runs 17 residues. Germline V lookup: CDR1 MNHEY, CDR2 SMNVEV (reference sequence). CDR3 nucleotide sequence: TGTGCCAGCAGTTTAAAATCCGGGACAGCATATAACTATGGCTACACCTTC. Protein product: CASSLKSGTAYNYGYTF.

V is TRBV5-6 and J is TRBJ1-5, with 9 bases aligning to TRBD1. This CDR3 region has 15 residues. Germline V gene lookup returns CDR1 SGHDT and CDR2 YYEEEE. V gave up 1 base and J gave up 6 bases; unmatched junction bases: 5. CDR3 protein: CASSLWTGVRQPQHF. The CDR3 nucleotides read TGTGCCAGCAGCTTGTGGACAGGGGTTCGTCAGCCCCAGCATTTT.

This clone showed up just once. The V gene is TRBV28, the J gene TRBJ2-1; possibly TRBD1 for D (5 bases). CDR3 length: 11 residues. The V end was cut by 8 bases, the J end by 7 bases, with 9 bases between. CDR1 and CDR2 (germline): MDHEN, SYDVKM. The CDR3 bases are TGTGCCAGCGCGAACAGGAATGAGCAGTTCTTC. This translates into CASANRNEQFF.

V usage is TRBV6-5 and J usage is TRBJ1-1, with 7 bases that match TRBD1. Germline V gene sequence: CDR1 MNHEY, CDR2 SVGAGI. V lost 6 bases and J lost 10; bases outside the gene matches: 17. The CDR3 has 15 residues. The CDR3 spells CASRPTPGTAIGAFF. The DNA for the CDR3 is TGTGCCAGCAGACCAACCCCCGGGACAGCCATTGGAGCTTTCTTT.

The rearrangement links TRBV11-2 to TRBJ2-5; perhaps TRBD2 as D (7 bases). CDR1 is SGHAT, CDR2 FQNNGV, per germline. V was clipped by 0 bases and J by 5 bases, with 19 bases between them. The CDR3 covers 17 residues. This CDR3 reads CASSLDNRGGRDETQYF. CDR3 coding DNA: TGTGCCAGCAGCTTAGATAATAGGGGGGGGCGCGACGAGACCCAGTACTTC.

The gene calls are TRBV5-1 and TRBJ2-3; 7 bases map to TRBD2. With 4 bases clipped from V and 5 bases from J, the junction kept 4 bases outside the gene matches. The CDR3 loop spans 13 amino acids. Germline CDR1 is SGHRS and CDR2 is YFSETQ. CDR3 in DNA: TGCGCCAGCAGCCAGCGGGGCGGAGATACGCAGTATTTT. It translates to CASSQRGGDTQYF.

This clone was observed once. The V call is TRBV28, the J call TRBJ2-7; no clear D gene. CDR3 length equals 13 residues. In germline, CDR1 is MDHEN, CDR2 SYDVKM. Trimming stripped 7 bases from V and 3 bases from J, with 13 bases between. DNA for the CDR3: TGTGCCAGCAATAGTCCGGTAATCTACGAGCAGTACTTC. This gives the protein CASNSPVIYEQYF.

This chain links TRBV29-1 with TRBJ1-2; D uncertain. Per germline, CDR1 SQVTM and CDR2 ANQGSEA. The CDR3 spans 17 residues. V was shortened by 7 bases and J by 0 bases, with 24 bases between the two germline ends. This chain's CDR3 is CSAGGSLAPLTNYGYTF. DNA of the CDR3: TGCAGCGCCGGAGGGTCTTTAGCTCCCCTAACTAACTATGGCTACACCTTC. The full variable domain, its missing parts supplied by reference TRBV29-1 and TRBJ1-2, is SAVISQKPSRDICQRGTSLTIQCQVDSQVTMMFWYRQQPGQSLTLIATANQGSEATYESGFVIDKFPISRPNLTFSTLTVSNMSPEDSSIYLCSAGGSLAPLTNYGYTFGSGTRLTVV.